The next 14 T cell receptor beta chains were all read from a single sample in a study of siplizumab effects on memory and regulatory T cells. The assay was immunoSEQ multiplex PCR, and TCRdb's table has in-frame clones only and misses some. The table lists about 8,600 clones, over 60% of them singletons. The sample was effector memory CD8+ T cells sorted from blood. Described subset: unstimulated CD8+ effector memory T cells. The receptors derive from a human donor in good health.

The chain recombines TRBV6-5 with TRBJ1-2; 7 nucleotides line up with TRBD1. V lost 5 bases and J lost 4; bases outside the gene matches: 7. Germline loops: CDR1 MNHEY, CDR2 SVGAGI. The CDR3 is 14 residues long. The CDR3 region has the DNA TGTGCCAGCAGTGGGACCGGGACAGCCTATGGCTACACCTTC. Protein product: CASSGTGTAYGYTF.

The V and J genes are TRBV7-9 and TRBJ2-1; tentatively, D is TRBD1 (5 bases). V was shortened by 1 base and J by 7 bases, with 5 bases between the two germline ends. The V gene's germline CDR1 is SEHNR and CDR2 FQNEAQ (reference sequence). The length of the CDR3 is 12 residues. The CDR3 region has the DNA TGTGCCAGCAGCTTAGGGACAAATGAGCAGTTCTTC. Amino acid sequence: CASSLGTNEQFF.

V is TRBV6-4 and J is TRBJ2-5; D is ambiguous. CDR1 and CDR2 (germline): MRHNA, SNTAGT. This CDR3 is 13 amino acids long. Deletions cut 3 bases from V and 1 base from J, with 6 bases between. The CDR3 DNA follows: TGTGCCAGCAGTGAAACGTCCCAAGAGACCCAGTACTTC. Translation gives CASSETSQETQYF.

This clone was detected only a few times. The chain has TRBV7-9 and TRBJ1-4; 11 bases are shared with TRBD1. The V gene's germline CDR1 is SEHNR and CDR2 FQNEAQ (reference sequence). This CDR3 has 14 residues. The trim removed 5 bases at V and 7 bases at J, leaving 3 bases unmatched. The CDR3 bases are TGTGCCAGCAGCCGGACAGGGGGCGGTGAAAAACTGTTTTTT. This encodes CASSRTGGGEKLFF.

For the CDR3, the DNA is TGTGCCAGCAGCCAAGTCGGACCGGGACAGGGGGCTGATGAGCAGTTCTTC. Translating it yields CASSQVGPGQGADEQFF. This rearrangement joins TRBV4-2 to TRBJ2-1, with 12 nucleotides matching TRBD1. The CDR3 is 17 residues long. The V segment lost 1 base and the J segment 8 bases; nucleotides outside the gene matches: 9. The V gene's germline CDR1 is LGHNA and CDR2 YNFKEQ.

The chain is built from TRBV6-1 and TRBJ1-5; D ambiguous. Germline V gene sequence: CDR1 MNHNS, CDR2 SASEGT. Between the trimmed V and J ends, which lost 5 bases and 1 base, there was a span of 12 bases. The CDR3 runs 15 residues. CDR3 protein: CASSRTDSSNQPQHF. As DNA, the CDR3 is TGTGCCAGCAGTCGGACTGACTCGAGCAATCAGCCCCAGCATTTT.

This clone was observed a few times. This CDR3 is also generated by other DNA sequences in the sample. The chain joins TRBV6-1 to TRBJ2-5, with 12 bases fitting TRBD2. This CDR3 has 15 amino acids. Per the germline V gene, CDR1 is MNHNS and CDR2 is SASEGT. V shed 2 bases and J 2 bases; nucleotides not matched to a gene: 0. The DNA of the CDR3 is TGTGCCAGCAGTGAACTAGCGGGGGGGCAAGAGACCCAGTACTTC. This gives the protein CASSELAGGQETQYF.

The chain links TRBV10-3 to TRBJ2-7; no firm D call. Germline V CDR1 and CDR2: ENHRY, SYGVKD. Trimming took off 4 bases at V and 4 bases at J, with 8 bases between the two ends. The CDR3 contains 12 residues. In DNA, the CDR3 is TGTGCCATCAGTGGACCGCCTTACGAGCAGTACTTC. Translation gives CAISGPPYEQYF.

The chain's CDR3 is CASSLSGRARYYEQYF. Here the CDR3 DNA reads TGTGCCAGCAGCCTTAGCGGGAGGGCCAGATACTACGAGCAGTACTTC. The rearrangement links TRBV7-9 to TRBJ2-7, with 11 bases matching TRBD2. The CDR3 contains 16 residues. Germline CDR1 reads SEHNR; CDR2 reads FQNEAQ (reference sequence). With V trimmed by 5 bases and J by 3 bases, 9 bases remained unmatched.

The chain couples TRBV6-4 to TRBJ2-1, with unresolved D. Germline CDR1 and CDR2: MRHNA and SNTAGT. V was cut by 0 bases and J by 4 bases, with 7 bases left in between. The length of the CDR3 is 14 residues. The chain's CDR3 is CASSDSGEYNEQFF. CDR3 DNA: TGTGCCAGCAGTGACTCGGGCGAGTACAATGAGCAGTTCTTC.

In DNA form, the CDR3 reads TGTGCCACGAGGGGACAGGGGGCGAATACGCAGTATTTT. Protein sequence: CATRGQGANTQYF. The chain couples TRBV2 to TRBJ2-3; 12 nucleotides agree with TRBD1. CDR3 length: 13 amino acids. Germline V gene data show CDR1 as SNHLY and CDR2 as FYNNEI. J gave up 7 bases and V 10 bases, and 6 bases lay outside the gene matches.

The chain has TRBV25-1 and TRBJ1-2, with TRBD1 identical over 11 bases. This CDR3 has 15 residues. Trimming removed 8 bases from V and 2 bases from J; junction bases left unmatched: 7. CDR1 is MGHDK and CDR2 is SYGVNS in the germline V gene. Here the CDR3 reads CASWSWDRGNYGYTF. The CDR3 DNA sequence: TGTGCCAGCTGGTCCTGGGACAGGGGGAACTATGGCTACACCTTC.

CDR3 residues: CASSFPKSGANTGELFF. CDR3 bases: TGTGCCAGCAGCTTTCCTAAAAGCGGAGCGAACACCGGGGAGCTGTTTTTT. The chain carries TRBV7-6 and TRBJ2-2; D may be TRBD2 (5 bases). The V gene lost 3 bases and the J gene lost 0 bases, with 14 bases spanning the gap. The CDR3 is made up of 17 amino acids. The V gene's germline CDR1 is SGHVS and CDR2 FNYEAQ.

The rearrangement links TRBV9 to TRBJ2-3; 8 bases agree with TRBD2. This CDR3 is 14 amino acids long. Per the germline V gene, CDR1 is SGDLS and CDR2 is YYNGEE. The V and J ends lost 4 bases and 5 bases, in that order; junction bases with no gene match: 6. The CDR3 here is CASSPQRGRDTQYF. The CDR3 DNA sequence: TGTGCCAGCAGCCCGCAGCGGGGGCGAGATACGCAGTATTTT. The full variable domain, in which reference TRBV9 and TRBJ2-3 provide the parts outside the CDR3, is DSGVTQTPKHLITATGQRVTLRCSPRSGDLSVYWYQQSLDQGLQFLIQYYNGEERAKGNILERFSAQQFPDLHSELNLSSLELGDSALYFCASSPQRGRDTQYFGPGTRLTVL.